This TCR beta chain came from a study of shared clonotypes between healthy human individuals. Study-wide background: Three plates each covered CD4 naive and memory; CD8 naive two, CD8 memory one.

Germline V CDR1 and CDR2: LNHNV, YYDKDF (reference sequence). The CDR3 spans 16 residues. V was trimmed by 8 bases and J by 0 bases, leaving 14 bases between them. Details on this clone: The target antigen is unknown.

Authors' processing steps: ImmunoSEQ supplied junction-only sequences lacking quality scores, so filtering was different. This table comes from immunoSEQ multiplex PCR, and its TCRdb copy is limited to in-frame clones, with some not included. V, J and clone size reflect that table, while D and trimming were determined from the DNA. The table shows 1.6 million or so clones, with around 95% occurring only once. Study-wide results and limits: Larger estimated richness was generally recorded for naive subsets relative to memory subsets.

The specimen sequenced was naive CD4+ T cells sorted from blood. Subset of the sample: CD45RA+ positively selected. V and J are TRBV15 and TRBJ2-6; weak D call: TRBD2 (6 bases). This TCR was sampled from a man aged 25-40 years in good health. CDR3 DNA sequence: TGTGCCACCCGGCGGGACGGAGACTCTGGGGCCAACGTCCTGACTTTC. Translating it yields CATRRDGDSGANVLTF.